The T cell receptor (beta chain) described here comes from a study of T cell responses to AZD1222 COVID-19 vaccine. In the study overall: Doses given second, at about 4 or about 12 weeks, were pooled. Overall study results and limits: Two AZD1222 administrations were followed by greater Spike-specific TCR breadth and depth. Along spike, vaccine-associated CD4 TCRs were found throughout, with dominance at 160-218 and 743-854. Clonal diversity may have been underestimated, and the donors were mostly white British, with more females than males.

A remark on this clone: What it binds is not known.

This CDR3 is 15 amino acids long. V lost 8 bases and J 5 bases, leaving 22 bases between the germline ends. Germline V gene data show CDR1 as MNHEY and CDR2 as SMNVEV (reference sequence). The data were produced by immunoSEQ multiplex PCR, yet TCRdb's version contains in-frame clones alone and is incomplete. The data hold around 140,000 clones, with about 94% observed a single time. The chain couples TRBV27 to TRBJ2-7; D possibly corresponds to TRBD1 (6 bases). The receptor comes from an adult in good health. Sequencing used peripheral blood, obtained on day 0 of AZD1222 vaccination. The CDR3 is CASHSRGSTGNEQYF. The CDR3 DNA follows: TGTGCCAGCCATTCCAGGGGTTCTACAGGGAACGAGCAGTACTTC.